A selection of T cell receptor beta chains follows, all from one sample in a study of T cell repertoires in cytomegalovirus infection. TCRdb recomputed calls from the reads with MiXCR, one row per CDR3 protein. The sample lists approximately 750,000 distinct CDR3 sequences, less than 40% occurring once. Sequencing was carried out using PBMCs. All receptors come from a human donor in good health (CMV status not recorded). Some clones in this sample may be carry-over from other donors' samples. Both conserved end residues are part of each CDR3. The order of the fields is V gene, J gene, clone size, D gene, CDR3 protein, CDR3 DNA. The D gene is left open where the match is weak. Expanded clones get a size class; other rows say once, few or many, or leave the size out.

V gene: TRBV7-2
J gene: TRBJ1-1
clone size: many
D gene: NA
CDR3 protein: CASSLEWSDTEAFF
CDR3 DNA: TGTGCCAGCAGCTTAGAGTGGAGTGATACTGAAGCTTTCTTT

V gene: TRBV7-9
J gene: TRBJ2-7
clone size: NA
D gene: TRBD1
CDR3 protein: CASSGQDQLYEQYF
CDR3 DNA: TGTGCCAGCAGCGGACAGGACCAGCTCTACGAGCAGTACTTC

V gene: TRBV12-3/TRBV12-4
J gene: TRBJ2-2
clone size: few
D gene: TRBD1
CDR3 protein: CASSSRTGEAANTGELFF
CDR3 DNA: TGTGCCAGCAGTTCGAGGACAGGGGAAGCGGCAAACACCGGGGAGCTGTTTTTT

V gene: TRBV7-6
J gene: TRBJ2-4
clone size: many
D gene: TRBD2
CDR3 protein: CASSLFTGGAQGNIQYF
CDR3 DNA: TGTGCCAGCAGCTTATTTACGGGGGGGGCGCAGGGAAACATTCAGTACTTC

V gene: TRBV6-1
J gene: TRBJ1-5
clone size: NA
D gene: NA
CDR3 protein: CAAGHRRGNQPQHF
CDR3 DNA: TGTGCCGCCGGACACCGGCGGGGGAATCAGCCCCAGCATTTT

V gene: TRBV7-2
J gene: TRBJ1-5
clone size: few
D gene: NA
CDR3 protein: CASSRSRMGYSNQPPHF
CDR3 DNA: TGTGCCAGCAGCCGATCGCGTATGGGGTATAGCAATCAGCCCCCGCATTTT

V gene: TRBV12-3/TRBV12-4
J gene: TRBJ1-4
clone size: few
D gene: NA
CDR3 protein: CASTRAASNEKLFF
CDR3 DNA: TGTGCCAGCACTCGAGCGGCTTCTAATGAAAAACTGTTTTTT

V gene: TRBV6-1
J gene: TRBJ1-1
clone size: few
D gene: TRBD1
CDR3 protein: CASTILDRGGGGAEAFF
CDR3 DNA: TGTGCCAGCACCATTTTGGACAGGGGCGGGGGCGGCGCTGAAGCTTTCTTT

V gene: TRBV7-3
J gene: TRBJ2-1
clone size: few
D gene: TRBD1
CDR3 protein: CASSLPGTGKHNEQFF
CDR3 DNA: TGTGCCAGCAGCCTACCCGGGACAGGGAAACACAATGAGCAGTTCTTC

V gene: TRBV6-5
J gene: TRBJ2-7
clone size: NA
D gene: TRBD1
CDR3 protein: CASSRDTGAHEQYF
CDR3 DNA: TGTGCCAGCAGTCGTGATACAGGGGCCCACGAGCAGTACTTC

V gene: TRBV7-9
J gene: TRBJ2-2
clone size: NA
D gene: NA
CDR3 protein: CASSFLEGGRTGDLFF
CDR3 DNA: TGTGCCAGCAGCTTTTTAGAGGGAGGAAGGACCGGGGATCTGTTTTTT

V gene: TRBV6-2/TRBV6-3
J gene: TRBJ2-3
clone size: few
D gene: TRBD2
CDR3 protein: CASSPLADPTDTQYF
CDR3 DNA: TGTGCCAGCAGCCCACTAGCGGACCCCACAGATACGCAGTATTTT

V gene: TRBV6-2/TRBV6-3
J gene: TRBJ1-5
clone size: NA
D gene: TRBD1
CDR3 protein: CASSSGQGVDQPQHF
CDR3 DNA: TGTGCCAGCAGTTCCGGACAGGGGGTGGATCAGCCCCAGCATTTT

V gene: TRBV28
J gene: TRBJ2-1
clone size: NA
D gene: TRBD2
CDR3 protein: CASRSTSGRVAYNEQFF
CDR3 DNA: TGTGCCAGCAGGTCTACTAGCGGGAGGGTGGCCTACAATGAGCAGTTCTTC

V gene: TRBV7-9
J gene: TRBJ2-1
clone size: NA
D gene: TRBD2
CDR3 protein: CASSFSGAYNEQFF
CDR3 DNA: TGTGCCAGCAGCTTTAGCGGGGCCTACAATGAGCAGTTCTTC

V gene: TRBV4-1
J gene: TRBJ2-7
clone size: NA
D gene: NA
CDR3 protein: CASSQDPERTYEQYF
CDR3 DNA: TGCGCCAGCAGCCAAGATCCAGAGAGAACCTACGAGCAGTACTTC

V gene: TRBV11-2
J gene: TRBJ2-1
clone size: many
D gene: TRBD2
CDR3 protein: CASSLGTSGSLVNNEQFF
CDR3 DNA: TGTGCCAGCAGCTTAGGGACTAGCGGGAGCCTTGTTAACAATGAGCAGTTCTTC

V gene: TRBV19
J gene: TRBJ1-5
clone size: NA
D gene: NA
CDR3 protein: CASSILGGSNQPQHF
CDR3 DNA: TGTGCCAGTAGTATTTTGGGTGGCAGCAATCAGCCCCAGCATTTT

V gene: TRBV4-2
J gene: TRBJ2-7
clone size: NA
D gene: NA
CDR3 protein: CASSQDSAGALGGREQYF
CDR3 DNA: TGTGCCAGCAGCCAAGATTCGGCAGGGGCCCTAGGGGGACGCGAGCAGTACTTC

V gene: TRBV7-6
J gene: TRBJ1-1
clone size: many
D gene: NA
CDR3 protein: CASSLGGTYTEAFF
CDR3 DNA: TGTGCCAGCAGCTTAGGGGGGACTTACACTGAAGCTTTCTTT